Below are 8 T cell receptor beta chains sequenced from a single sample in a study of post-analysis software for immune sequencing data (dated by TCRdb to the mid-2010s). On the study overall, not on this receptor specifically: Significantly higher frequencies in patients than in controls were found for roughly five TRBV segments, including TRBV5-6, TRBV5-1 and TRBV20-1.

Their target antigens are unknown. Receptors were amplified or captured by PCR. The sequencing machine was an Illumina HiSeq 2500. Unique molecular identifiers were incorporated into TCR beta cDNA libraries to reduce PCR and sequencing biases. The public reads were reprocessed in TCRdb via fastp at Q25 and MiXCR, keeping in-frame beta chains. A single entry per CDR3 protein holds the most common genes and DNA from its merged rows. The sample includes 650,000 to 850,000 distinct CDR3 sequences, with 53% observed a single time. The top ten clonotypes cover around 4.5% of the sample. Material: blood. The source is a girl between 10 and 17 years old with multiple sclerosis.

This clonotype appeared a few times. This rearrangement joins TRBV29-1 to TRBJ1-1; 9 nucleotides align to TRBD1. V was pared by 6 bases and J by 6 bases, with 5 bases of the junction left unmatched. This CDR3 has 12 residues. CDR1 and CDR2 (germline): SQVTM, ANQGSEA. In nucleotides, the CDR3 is TGCAGCGTGGGACAGGGTATGGCTGAAGCTTTCTTT. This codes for CSVGQGMAEAFF.

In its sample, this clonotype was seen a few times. CDR3 protein: CASSWSEKLFF. The CDR3 DNA reads as TGTGCCAGCAGTTGGAGTGAAAAACTGTTTTTT. The chain uses TRBV2 and TRBJ1-4; D gene uncertain. Germline V gene lookup returns CDR1 SNHLY and CDR2 FYNNEI. Trimming took 5 bases from V and 7 from J, leaving 5 bases between them. This CDR3 comprises 11 residues.

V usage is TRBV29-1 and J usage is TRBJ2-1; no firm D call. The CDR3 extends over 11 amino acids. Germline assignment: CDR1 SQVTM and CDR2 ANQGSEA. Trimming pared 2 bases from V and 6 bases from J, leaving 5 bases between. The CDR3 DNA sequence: TGCAGCGTTGAACAGATCAATGAGCAGTTCTTC. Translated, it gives CSVEQINEQFF.

As DNA, the CDR3 is TGTGCCAGCAGCCCGGAGAGACTGATCTACGAGCAGTACTTC. This gives the protein CASSPERLIYEQYF. The chain uses TRBV6-5 and TRBJ2-4; D gene uncertain. The closer fit of TRBJ2-7 to the DNA end suggests the J call may be wrong. The CDR3 runs to 14 residues. Germline V gives CDR1 MNHEY, CDR2 SVGAGI.

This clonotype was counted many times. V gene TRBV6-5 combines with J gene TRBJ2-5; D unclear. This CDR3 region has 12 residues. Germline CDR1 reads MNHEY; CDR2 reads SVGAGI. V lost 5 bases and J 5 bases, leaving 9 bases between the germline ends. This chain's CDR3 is CASSKPPETQYF. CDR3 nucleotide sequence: TGTGCCAGCAGTAAGCCTCCGGAGACCCAGTACTTC.

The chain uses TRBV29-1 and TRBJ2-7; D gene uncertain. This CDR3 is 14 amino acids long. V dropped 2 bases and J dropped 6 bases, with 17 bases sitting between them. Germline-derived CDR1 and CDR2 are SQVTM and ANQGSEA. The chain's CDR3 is CSVEHHDKPGEQYF. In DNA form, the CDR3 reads TGCAGCGTTGAACATCACGACAAACCGGGCGAGCAGTACTTC.

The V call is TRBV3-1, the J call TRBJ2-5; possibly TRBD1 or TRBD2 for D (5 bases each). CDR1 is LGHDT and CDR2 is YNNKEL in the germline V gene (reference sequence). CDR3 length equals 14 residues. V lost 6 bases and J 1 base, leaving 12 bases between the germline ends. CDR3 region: CASRPSGTQETQYF. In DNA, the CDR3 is TGTGCCAGCAGGCCCTCAGGGACCCAAGAGACCCAGTACTTC.

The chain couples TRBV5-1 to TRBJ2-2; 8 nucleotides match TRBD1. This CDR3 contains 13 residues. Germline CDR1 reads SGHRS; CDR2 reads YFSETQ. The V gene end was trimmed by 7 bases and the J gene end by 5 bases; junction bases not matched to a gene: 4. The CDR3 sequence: CASGQGKTGELFF. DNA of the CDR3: TGCGCCAGCGGACAGGGAAAAACCGGGGAGCTGTTTTTT.